The 23 T cell receptor beta chains in this list originate from one sample, sequenced in a study of T cell changes during pregnancy in multiple sclerosis. The assay was immunoSEQ multiplex PCR, and TCRdb's table has in-frame clones only and misses some. The data contain about 67,000 clones, more than 85% of them singletons. The input for sequencing was peripheral blood, taken in the second trimester of pregnancy. The receptors were sampled from a female donor with multiple sclerosis, enrolled in a pregnancy study.

The rearrangement uses TRBV30 and TRBJ2-1; 7 bases are shared with TRBD1. V lost 3 bases and J lost 0; bases outside the gene matches: 5. Germline V gene data show CDR1 as GTSNPN and CDR2 as SVGIG (reference sequence). The CDR3 contains 15 residues. The CDR3 loop is CAWRRGGASYNEQFF. Written as DNA, the CDR3 is TGTGCCTGGAGACGAGGGGGCGCCTCCTACAATGAGCAGTTCTTC.

The V call is TRBV19, the J call TRBJ2-1; tentatively, D is TRBD2 (5 bases). CDR3 length: 15 amino acids. Germline V CDR1 and CDR2: LNHDA, SQIVND (reference sequence). V was clipped by 4 bases and J by 7 bases, with 17 bases between them. The CDR3: CASSTPLLGSNEQFF. DNA for the CDR3: TGTGCCAGTAGTACGCCCCTTCTTGGGAGTAATGAGCAGTTCTTC.

The V and J genes are TRBV11-3 and TRBJ1-2; 8 bases fit TRBD1. Germline CDR1 SGHNT, CDR2 YENEEA. The CDR3 is made up of 14 amino acids. V trimming: 3 bases; J trimming: 4 bases; junction bases outside the gene matches: 4. CDR3 nucleotide sequence: TGTGCCAGCAGCTTGGAGACAGGGGTCTATGGCTACACCTTC. This encodes CASSLETGVYGYTF.

The chain links TRBV11-1 to TRBJ2-3, with TRBD2 matching over 10 bases. J gave up 5 bases and V 3 bases, and 2 bases lay outside the gene matches. Germline loops: CDR1 SGHAT, CDR2 FQDESV (reference sequence). This CDR3 is built from 14 residues. The CDR3 reads CASSFLAGVDTQYF. For the CDR3, the DNA is TGTGCCAGCAGCTTCCTAGCGGGGGTAGATACGCAGTATTTT.

The chain joins TRBV10-3 to TRBJ2-2, with TRBD2 matching over 16 bases. The CDR3 contains 17 residues. Trimming at V came to 7 bases and at J to 5 bases, leaving 7 bases not matched to a gene. Germline CDR1 reads ENHRY; CDR2 reads SYGVKD. The CDR3 loop is CAITAGTSGGATGELFF. In DNA form, the CDR3 reads TGTGCCATCACTGCCGGGACTAGCGGGGGGGCGACCGGGGAGCTGTTTTTT.

J is TRBJ2-7 and V is TRBV14; the D gene is possibly TRBD2 (5 bases). Germline V lookup: CDR1 SGHDN, CDR2 FVKESK. The V gene lost 1 base and the J gene lost 0 bases, with 10 bases spanning the gap. The CDR3 is made up of 15 amino acids. DNA for the CDR3: TGTGCCAGCAGCCAAGCTCTAGCAGGCTCCTACGAGCAGTACTTC. It codes for CASSQALAGSYEQYF.

The chain joins TRBV29-1 to TRBJ1-2; D is undetermined. Germline V CDR1 and CDR2: SQVTM, ANQGSEA. V gave up 6 bases and J gave up 1 base, with 12 bases separating them. This CDR3 contains 13 residues. CDR3 sequence: CSVRPDNNYGYTF. CDR3 coding DNA: TGCAGCGTGCGGCCAGATAATAACTATGGCTACACCTTC.

This clone appeared a few times. This chain links TRBV9 with TRBJ1-1; perhaps TRBD1 as D (6 bases). This CDR3 has 14 residues. Per the germline V gene, CDR1 is SGDLS and CDR2 is YYNGEE. V lost 0 bases to trimming and J lost 0 bases, with 6 bases between them. Here the CDR3 reads CASSVGDMNTEAFF. The CDR3 DNA sequence: TGTGCCAGCAGCGTAGGGGACATGAACACTGAAGCTTTCTTT.

The genes are TRBV11-2 and TRBJ2-1; 13 bases align to TRBD2. CDR1 and CDR2 (germline): SGHAT, FQNNGV. The CDR3 covers 16 residues. J gave up 5 bases and V 7 bases, and 8 bases lay outside the gene matches. The CDR3: CASTPPGLAGHNEQFF. The CDR3 DNA sequence: TGTGCCAGCACCCCACCGGGACTAGCGGGACACAATGAGCAGTTCTTC.

V gene TRBV15 combines with J gene TRBJ1-1, with TRBD1 as a possible D gene (5 bases). The germline V and J ends were trimmed by 5 bases and 10 bases, with 14 bases remaining between them. The CDR3 consists of 12 residues. The germline CDR1 and CDR2 sequences are LNHNV and YYDKDF (reference sequence). CDR3 residues: CATSQWGGGAFF. CDR3 coding DNA: TGTGCCACCAGCCAATGGGGGGGTGGAGCTTTCTTT. The variable domain in full, completed from reference TRBV15 and TRBJ1-1, reads DAMVIQNPRYQVTQFGKPVTLSCSQTLNHNVMYWYQQKSSQAPKLLFHYYDKDFNNEADTPDNFQSRRPNTSFCFLDIRSPGLGDTAMYLCATSQWGGGAFFGQGTRLTVV.

V and J are TRBV30 and TRBJ2-5, with D maybe TRBD1 (5 bases). Germline CDR1 GTSNPN, CDR2 SVGIG (reference sequence). V was cut by 2 bases and J by 3 bases, with 10 bases left in between. The CDR3 covers 13 residues. CDR3 nucleotide sequence: TGTGCCTGGAGTCTACAGGCGAAAGAGACCCAGTACTTC. It codes for CAWSLQAKETQYF.

The chain carries TRBV5-1 and TRBJ2-7; 9 nucleotides agree with TRBD1. There are 17 residues in the CDR3. Germline V CDR1 and CDR2: SGHRS, YFSETQ. The junction had 9 bases not matched to a gene; V was cut back by 2 bases and J by 0 bases. In nucleotides, the CDR3 is TGCGCCAGCAGCTTAAGCCTGGGGGACAGGGTCTCCTACGAGCAGTACTTC. Its translation: CASSLSLGDRVSYEQYF.

This chain links TRBV6-5 with TRBJ1-4; 7 nucleotides agree with TRBD1. Unmatched junction bases numbered 6, after V lost 6 bases and J lost 5 bases. The V gene's germline CDR1 is MNHEY and CDR2 SVGAGI. CDR3 length: 14 residues. The CDR3 region has the DNA TGTGCCAGCAGGGAGACAGGGAAGAATGAAAAACTGTTTTTT. Amino acid sequence: CASRETGKNEKLFF.

This CDR3 is CASSAEGLGTDTQYF. In nucleotides, the CDR3 is TGTGCCAGCAGTGCAGAGGGCCTGGGCACAGATACGCAGTATTTT. This chain joins TRBV6-4 and TRBJ2-3; the D gene is possibly TRBD2 (5 bases). CDR3 length equals 15 residues. Trimming took off 4 bases at V and 1 base at J, with 12 bases between the two ends. CDR1 and CDR2 from the germline V gene are MRHNA and SNTAGT.

J is TRBJ1-1 and V is TRBV9; no clear D gene. The V gene lost 0 bases and the J gene lost 0 bases, with 24 bases spanning the gap. The CDR3 extends over 20 amino acids. Germline CDR1 reads SGDLS; CDR2 reads YYNGEE. CDR3 DNA sequence: TGTGCCAGCAGCGTAGAGTCTTATGGGCTCCCAGGCTTCCTGAACACTGAAGCTTTCTTT. This sequence encodes CASSVESYGLPGFLNTEAFF. Variable domain in full (rest from reference TRBV9 and TRBJ1-1): DSGVTQTPKHLITATGQRVTLRCSPRSGDLSVYWYQQSLDQGLQFLIQYYNGEERAKGNILERFSAQQFPDLHSELNLSSLELGDSALYFCASSVESYGLPGFLNTEAFFGQGTRLTVV.

CDR3 in DNA: TGTGCCTGGAGTCTAACGACGGAGGGTTCCTACGAGCAGTACTTC. Translation: CAWSLTTEGSYEQYF. The J gene is TRBJ2-7, the V gene TRBV30; D is perhaps TRBD2 (6 bases). The CDR3 spans 15 residues. Per germline, CDR1 GTSNPN and CDR2 SVGIG (reference sequence). Deletions cut 2 bases from V and 1 base from J, with 15 bases between. Full variable domain (remainder filled in from reference TRBV30 and TRBJ2-7): SQTIHQWPATLVQPVGSPLSLECTVEGTSNPNLYWYRQAAGRGLQLLFYSVGIGQISSEVPQNLSASRPQDRQFILSSKKLLLSDSGFYLCAWSLTTEGSYEQYFGPGTRLTVT.

V and J are TRBV18 and TRBJ2-2; tentative D call: TRBD1 (5 bases). This CDR3 is built from 15 residues. The V end lost 5 bases, the J end lost 3 bases, and 13 bases lay between the germline ends. Germline CDR1 KGHSH, CDR2 LQKENI. The CDR3 sequence: CASSKGRADTGELFF. Written as DNA, the CDR3 is TGTGCCAGCTCAAAGGGCAGGGCCGACACCGGGGAGCTGTTTTTT.

This rearrangement joins TRBV6-5 to TRBJ2-5; D remains unclear. CDR3 length: 16 amino acids. CDR1 is MNHEY and CDR2 is SVGAGI in the germline V gene. Trimming took 0 bases from V and 3 from J, leaving 14 bases between them. DNA for the CDR3: TGTGCCAGCAGTTACTCGTCTTCGTCTATGGAAGAGACCCAGTACTTC. Its protein is CASSYSSSSMEETQYF.

The genes are TRBV18 and TRBJ2-3; 16 positions match TRBD2. The length of the CDR3 is 18 residues. The V segment lost 0 bases and the J segment 5 bases; nucleotides outside the gene matches: 5. CDR1 KGHSH and CDR2 LQKENI come from the germline V gene. This CDR3 reads CASSPPGLAGGPRDTQYF. Written as DNA, the CDR3 is TGTGCCAGCTCACCACCGGGACTAGCGGGGGGGCCTCGAGATACGCAGTATTTT.

The chain couples TRBV30 to TRBJ1-1, with D possibly matching TRBD1 (6 bases). Germline V gene lookup returns CDR1 GTSNPN and CDR2 SVGIG (reference sequence). Trimming shortened V by 2 bases and J by 2 bases, and 12 bases separated the two germline ends. The length of the CDR3 is 14 residues. CDR3 sequence (DNA): TGTGCCTGGAGTAGGGGGAGCGGTAACACTGAAGCTTTCTTT. The encoded protein is CAWSRGSGNTEAFF.

In its sample, this clone was seen once. The chain couples TRBV7-3 to TRBJ1-2; 8 bases map to TRBD1. Looked up from germline, CDR1 is SGHTA and CDR2 is FQGTGA. The CDR3 is 13 amino acids. Germline trimming cut 3 bases from V and 3 bases from J; bases unmatched to any gene: 0. The chain's CDR3 is CASSLTGDYGYTF. CDR3 in DNA: TGTGCCAGCAGCTTGACAGGGGACTATGGCTACACCTTC.

V and J are TRBV5-1 and TRBJ2-1; D is possibly TRBD2 (5 bases). This CDR3 has 15 residues. The V end lost 1 base, the J end lost 8 bases, and 16 bases lay between the germline ends. The V gene's germline CDR1 is SGHRS and CDR2 YFSETQ. CDR3 nucleotides: TGCGCCAGCAGCTTGAAGGTTCCGGGGATGGATGAGCAGTTCTTC. It translates to CASSLKVPGMDEQFF.

As DNA, the CDR3 is TGCAGCGTTGAAGATCACGAGGTAGGGGATGGCTACACCTTC. The encoded protein is CSVEDHEVGDGYTF. The chain joins TRBV29-1 to TRBJ1-2, with D perhaps TRBD1 (5 bases). V lost 0 bases to trimming and J lost 6 bases, with 14 bases between them. The CDR3 length is 14 residues. Germline values: CDR1 SQVTM, CDR2 ANQGSEA.